This TCR beta chain was observed in a study of OX40 agonist ivuxolimab in advanced cancers. Whole-study context: Ivuxolimab, an agonist antibody against OX40 (CD134), was given to patients.

Sequenced by immunoSEQ multiplex PCR; TCRdb stores in-frame clones only, minus some. This sample has 60,000 to 90,000 clones, with 80% to 90% found just once. Details on this clone: Its antigen remains unknown.

Whole-study results and caveats: There were, on average, more expanded clones in CD8+ T cells than in CD4+.

The specimen was CD4+ or CD8+ T cells sorted from blood, collected in a trial of the OX40 agonist ivuxolimab. This clonotype was obtained from an adult with an advanced solid tumor such as melanoma, head and neck, liver or kidney cancer.

The CDR3 region has the DNA TGCAGGATGGACAGGGGCTACGAGCAGTACTTC. It translates to CRMDRGYEQYF. The chain couples TRBV20-1 to TRBJ2-7, with 9 bases that match TRBD1. Germline V gene sequence: CDR1 DFQATT, CDR2 SNEGSKA (reference sequence). This CDR3 contains 11 residues.